This T cell receptor (beta chain) was sequenced during a study of T cell repertoires in cytomegalovirus infection (dated by TCRdb to between 2018 and 2021). About the full investigation: Recently identified HLA-C-restricted CMV epitopes, whose presentation resists viral immunomodulation, were targeted by peptide stimulations together with well-studied HLA-B-restricted epitopes. Because public TCR beta signatures pointed to carriage of CMV infection together with the matching HLA type, the HLA type of each donor mattered for the analysis. The paper's findings and limits, for the study overall: In both this cohort and an independent cohort of 352 donors, the cumulative frequency of public TCR beta family members distinguished carriers of CMV infection plus the relevant HLA type. The ex vivo response was dominated by HLA-C-restricted CMV-specific TCR beta clonotypes, which also provided the single most frequent clonotype in two of eight donors.

TCRdb records Illumina HiSeq 1500 as the sequencer. The raw public data were reprocessed by TCRdb itself: fastp quality trimming at Q25, MiXCR clonotype calling, in-frame beta chains only. One record per CDR3 amino acid sequence lists the most common genes and DNA. The sample records 450,000 to 650,000 distinct CDR3 sequences, about 40% of which are singletons. Over 45% of the sample comes from the top ten. The sample holds a few counts of this clonotype. Its antigen remains unidentified. Within one base of it there is no much larger clone, and no base qualities were kept. In the paper's terms, the treatment or condition label means: in vitro stimulation with specific CMV peptide epitopes to enrich CMV-specific T cells. The germline V gene encodes CDR1 LNHNV and CDR2 YYDKDF (reference sequence). The V end loses 6 bases and the J end loses 8 bases, and a stretch of 17 bases separates them. Taken from cysteine to phenylalanine, the CDR3 has 15 residues. CDR3 DNA only is kept here, 45 bases in frame from base 1.

This TCR was recovered from a human donor in good health (CMV status not recorded). Some clones in this sample may be carry-over from other donors' samples. Sequencing was performed on cultured PBMCs, taken from culture after CMV antigen stimulation. Here the chain combines TRBV15 and TRBJ1-6; perhaps TRBD1 is the D gene, with 5 bases matching. This receptor carries the CDR3 CATSSFRGFDSPLHF. DNA sequence: TGTGCCACCAGTAGTTTTAGGGGATTTGATTCACCCCTCCACTTT.